This T cell receptor (beta chain) was identified in a study of blood T cell repertoires in COVID-19 (dated by TCRdb to 2020 to 2021). For context, the study as a whole: Collaborator samples came from the United States, Italy and Spain and covered acute and convalescent phases of COVID-19. Deeply sampled blood TCRbeta repertoires from subjects exposed to, actively infected with, or recovered from COVID-19 were included in the dataset. The repertoires were released in a freely available public database meant as a resource for research on the immune response to SARS-CoV-2. Sample metadata almost always included a de-identified subject ID, COVID-19 status, age in years and sex. The material from the prospective study consisted of cDNA or gDNA derived from T cells, B-cell-depleted T cells, or PBMCs. Where available, HLA class I and class II types were obtained from metadata supplied by the sample provider rather than from assay-based typing. The samples were drawn from the first 160 participants of the ongoing ImmuneRACE study and from 1,254 subjects provided by 6 global collaborators.

Each collaborating institution followed its own protocols to collect whole blood in K2EDTA tubes. Collaborator samples were shipped for TCRbeta analysis as frozen whole blood, isolated PBMCs, or DNA extracted from either sample type. On the study overall, not on this receptor specifically: The amount of clinical and demographic metadata varied by source and participant and was provided uncurated.

TCRbeta CDR3 regions were amplified from genomic DNA by means of the immunoSEQ Assay, a bias-controlled multiplex PCR. From the authors' description of their analysis: Nucleated cell counts per sample were estimated from amplification of reference gene primers within the assay. To quantify the absolute abundance of each unique TCRbeta CDR3 rearrangement, sequence reads were collapsed and filtered. For each sample, productive Simpson clonality was calculated by taking the square root of Simpson's diversity index across productive rearrangements. TCRdb mirrors the immuneACCESS table, restricted to in-frame sequences. Some clones are absent from its copies; in checked studies, under half trace to an unresolved V gene, and the reason for the others is unknown. V, J and clone size are taken as reported in that table, and D and trimming were inferred from the DNA itself. The sample table contains under 200,000 clones; only one count was recorded for more than 80% of them. About 0.54% of the sample rests with the top ten.

A remark on this clone: It lacks a known antigen. Base qualities are missing; no much larger clone stands one base away.

CDR1 and CDR2 are drawn from the germline V gene: MNHEY, SVGAGI. Inclusive of the bounding cysteine and phenylalanine, the CDR3 is 15 residues long. Only the CDR3 portion is preserved as DNA: 45 bases, with reading frame beginning at the first base. The V end loses 0 bases and the J end loses 0 bases, and a stretch of 8 bases separates them. The V and J segments used are TRBV6-5 and TRBJ1-2; the D gene is perhaps TRBD1, from 6 matching bases. The clonotype originates from a man aged 50 or older with acute or convalescent COVID-19. The sequenced sample consisted of peripheral blood. The bases are TGTGCCAGCAGTTACTCAACAGGGCCTAACTATGGCTACACCTTC. It specifies CASSYSTGPNYGYTF.